These 14 T cell receptor beta chains originate from one sample sequenced in a study of CD8 T cells in Susac syndrome (dated by TCRdb to the late 2010s). The library was generated by the immunoSEQ multiplex PCR assay. RNA was extracted using the RNeasy kit, and about 0.5 to 1 microgram was reverse transcribed with random hexamers. The public reads were quality trimmed at Q25 with fastp and then assembled into clones with MiXCR by TCRdb, keeping productive beta chains. A single entry per CDR3 protein holds the most common genes and DNA from its merged rows. For this sample the table gives about 430,000 distinct CDR3 sequences, of which 75% to 90% were detected only once. The ten largest clonotypes hold about 0.12% of the sample. Sequences were obtained from CD8+ T cells from PBMCs. These receptors came from a human donor with multiple sclerosis.

V gene TRBV5-8 combines with J gene TRBJ2-1; D is uncertain. Germline loops: CDR1 SGHTS, CDR2 YDEGEE. The ends were cut back, 0 bases at V and 9 bases at J, with 13 bases in the middle. The CDR3 spans 14 residues. CDR3 protein: CASSLVGTLGEQFF. The CDR3 bases are TGTGCCAGCAGCTTGGTCGGCACCCTCGGTGAGCAGTTCTTC. Drawing the rest from reference TRBV5-8 and TRBJ2-1, the complete variable domain is EAGVTQSPTHLIKTRGQQATLRCSPISGHTSVYWYQQALGLGLQFLLWYDEGEERNRGNFPPRFSGRQFPNYSSELNVNALELEDSALYLCASSLVGTLGEQFFGPGTRLTVL.

The V and J genes are TRBV3-1 and TRBJ2-7; 9 bases agree with TRBD2. Germline trimming cut 4 bases from V and 0 bases from J; bases unmatched to any gene: 4. Germline V gives CDR1 LGHDT, CDR2 YNNKEL (reference sequence). The CDR3 totals 15 residues. The CDR3 sequence: CASSPNSGGSYEQYF. In DNA form, the CDR3 reads TGTGCCAGCAGCCCCAATAGCGGGGGCTCCTACGAGCAGTACTTC.

The chain carries TRBV15 and TRBJ2-1, with no clear D. CDR3 size: 12 residues. Germline CDR1 is LNHNV and CDR2 is YYDKDF (reference sequence). Trimming stripped 4 bases from V and 6 bases from J, with 7 bases between. In nucleotides, the CDR3 is TGTGCCACCAGCATATCCCTCAATGAGCAGTTCTTC. It encodes CATSISLNEQFF.

This rearrangement joins TRBV11-1 to TRBJ2-2, with 7 bases fitting TRBD2. Germline V CDR1 and CDR2: SGHAT, FQDESV (reference sequence). V lost 3 bases to trimming and J lost 7 bases; unmatched junction nucleotides: 11. CDR3 length: 16 amino acids. For the CDR3, the DNA is TGTGCCAGCAGCTTCGTAGGCGGGAGAATTATCGGGGAGCTGTTTTTT. It is translated as CASSFVGGRIIGELFF.

The chain couples TRBV9 to TRBJ2-2, with D hard to call. Germline values: CDR1 SGDLS, CDR2 YYNGEE. This CDR3 is built from 15 residues. Trimming removed 2 bases from V and 0 bases from J, with 8 bases in between. The CDR3 region has the DNA TGTGCCAGCAGCGTTCGCCCCTCGAACACCGGGGAGCTGTTTTTT. As protein: CASSVRPSNTGELFF.

This chain joins TRBV2 and TRBJ1-5; the match to TRBD1 covers 7 bases. CDR1 and CDR2 from the germline V gene are SNHLY and FYNNEI. V dropped 6 bases and J dropped 0; count of bases not matched to a gene: 5. The CDR3 extends over 15 amino acids. CDR3 coding DNA: TGTGCCAGCAGCGTAACAGGGGATAGCAATCAGCCCCAGCATTTT. It is translated as CASSVTGDSNQPQHF.

This rearrangement joins TRBV20-1 to TRBJ2-7; TRBD1 matches 8 bases. Losses at the gene ends were 3 bases for V and 3 bases for J; bases not matched to a gene: 4. Germline CDR1 is DFQATT and CDR2 is SNEGSKA (reference sequence). This CDR3 is built from 13 residues. The CDR3 DNA reads as TGCAGTGCTAGGACAGGGGATTTCTACGAGCAGTACTTC. Translation: CSARTGDFYEQYF.

This rearrangement joins TRBV6-1 to TRBJ1-1; 7 bases are a match to TRBD1. Trimming took 5 bases from V and 3 from J; bases not matched to a gene: 6. The V gene's germline CDR1 is MNHNS and CDR2 SASEGT. The CDR3 is made up of 14 amino acids. Written as DNA, the CDR3 is TGTGCCAGCAGTCCTCTTACAGGGGACACTGAAGCTTTCTTT. The encoded protein is CASSPLTGDTEAFF.

The rearrangement joins TRBV6-6 to TRBJ2-3; 9 bases align to TRBD1. Germline CDR1 and CDR2: MNHNY and SVGAGI (reference sequence). The CDR3 runs to 15 residues. With 5 bases clipped from V and 2 bases from J, the junction kept 5 bases outside the gene matches. The CDR3 DNA follows: TGTGCCAGCAGTCCCGGACAGGGGATCACAGATACGCAGTATTTT. It is translated as CASSPGQGITDTQYF.

This chain links TRBV12-3 or TRBV12-4 with TRBJ1-2, with D perhaps matching TRBD1 (6 bases). This CDR3 contains 13 residues. Trimming cost V 4 bases and J 8 bases, with 14 bases left between them. The CDR3 loop reads CASSYGGGDGYTF. CDR3 in DNA: TGTGCCAGCAGTTATGGCGGGGGCGACGGCTACACCTTC.

This chain links TRBV19 with TRBJ1-5; D remains unclear. There are 15 residues in the CDR3. Germline V lookup: CDR1 LNHDA, CDR2 SQIVND (reference sequence). The V gene lost 3 bases and the J gene lost 6 bases, with 15 bases spanning the gap. The CDR3 DNA is TGTGCCAGTAGTATCTGGGAGGGCGTGGGTCAGCCCCAGCATTTT. This encodes CASSIWEGVGQPQHF.

The chain employs TRBV6-1 and TRBJ1-4, with D unresolved. Per germline, CDR1 MNHNS and CDR2 SASEGT. V was trimmed by 3 bases and J by 0 bases, leaving 11 bases between them. The CDR3 has 16 residues. CDR3: CASSDTPLATNEKLFF. CDR3 nucleotides: TGTGCCAGCAGTGACACGCCCCTAGCAACTAATGAAAAACTGTTTTTT.

This rearrangement joins TRBV6-6 to TRBJ1-5; TRBD1 matches 8 bases. The CDR3 covers 14 residues. Per the germline V gene, CDR1 is MNHNY and CDR2 is SVGAGI (reference sequence). The trim removed 7 bases at V and 2 bases at J, leaving 4 bases unmatched. Here the CDR3 DNA reads TGTGCCAGCACCCCGGGACAGGGCAATCAGCCCCAGCATTTT. Amino acid sequence: CASTPGQGNQPQHF.

The chain carries TRBV20-1 and TRBJ2-3; D is unclear. Looked up from germline, CDR1 is DFQATT and CDR2 is SNEGSKA (reference sequence). CDR3 length: 13 amino acids. V was pared by 5 bases and J by 3 bases, with 12 bases between. The CDR3 loop is CSASPQVTDTQYF. CDR3 DNA sequence: TGCAGTGCTTCCCCTCAGGTTACAGATACGCAGTATTTT.